This passage covers 11 T cell receptor beta chains from one sample sequenced in a study of cytomegalovirus exposure and HLA in healthy donors. This PCR relied on a set of 60 Vbeta primers and 13 Jbeta primers. Measured with immunoSEQ multiplex PCR; TCRdb has only the in-frame clones, and not every one. Counted here are around 160,000 clones, about 75% occurring once; the ten biggest clones make up roughly 7.1%. The sequenced sample was PBMCs. Receptor source: a woman aged 40 to 50 in good health and CMV-seropositive.

The rearrangement uses TRBV10-1 and TRBJ2-7; the match to TRBD2 covers 8 bases. The CDR3 has 13 amino acids. V shed 5 bases, J shed 5 bases, and the junction held 5 bases outside the gene matches. Germline values: CDR1 WNHNN, CDR2 SYGVQD (reference sequence). The CDR3 region is CASSSAGGDEQYF. CDR3 nucleotides: TGCGCCAGCAGTTCGGCGGGGGGCGACGAGCAGTACTTC.

J is TRBJ2-5 and V is TRBV5-1, with D maybe TRBD1 (7 bases). CDR1 SGHRS and CDR2 YFSETQ come from the germline V gene. V lost 4 bases to trimming and J lost 5 bases, with 21 bases between them. The CDR3 totals 16 residues. The DNA for the CDR3 is TGCGCCAGCAGCCCCCGAATCGAGACAGGGAGGGAGACCCAGTACTTC. Translation gives CASSPRIETGRETQYF. The full variable domain, with the rest looked up from reference TRBV5-1 and TRBJ2-5, is KAGVTQTPRYLIKTRGQQVTLSCSPISGHRSVSWYQQTPGQGLQFLFEYFSETQRNKGNFPGRFSGRQFSNSRSEMNVSTLELGDSALYLCASSPRIETGRETQYFGPGTRLLVL.

This sequence joins TRBV19 and TRBJ2-7, with TRBD1 as a possible D gene (5 bases). The ends were cut back, 3 bases at V and 3 bases at J, with 15 bases in the middle. The germline V gene has CDR1 LNHDA and CDR2 SQIVND (reference sequence). The CDR3 is 15 residues long. This CDR3 is CASSMAATAGYEQYF. The DNA for the CDR3 is TGTGCCAGTAGTATGGCGGCGACAGCCGGCTACGAGCAGTACTTC. The full variable domain, completed using reference TRBV19 and TRBJ2-7, is DGGITQSPKYLFRKEGQNVTLSCEQNLNHDAMYWYRQDPGQGLRLIYYSQIVNDFQKGDIAEGYSVSREKKESFPLTVTSAQKNPTAFYLCASSMAATAGYEQYFGPGTRLTVT.

The chain joins TRBV5-1 to TRBJ1-3; D unresolved. V lost 6 bases and J 0 bases, leaving 13 bases between the germline ends. The CDR3 totals 15 residues. Looked up from germline, CDR1 is SGHRS and CDR2 is YFSETQ. CDR3: CASTYGGRSGNTIYF. CDR3 DNA: TGCGCCAGCACTTATGGCGGGCGCTCTGGAAACACCATATATTTT.

The chain has TRBV7-2 and TRBJ1-2; 8 bases are shared with TRBD1. The CDR3 runs 15 residues. In germline, CDR1 is SGHTA, CDR2 FQGNSA. Losses at the gene ends were 5 bases for V and 3 bases for J; bases not matched to a gene: 8. The CDR3 bases are TGTGCCAGCAGCGAACCTGGACAGGGTGACTATGGCTACACCTTC. Its protein product is CASSEPGQGDYGYTF.

The chain joins TRBV18 to TRBJ2-1, with a weak D call TRBD2 (6 bases). This CDR3 is built from 14 residues. CDR1 and CDR2 (germline): KGHSH, LQKENI. Between the trimmed V and J ends, which lost 1 base and 9 bases, there was a span of 13 bases. Here the CDR3 DNA reads TGTGCCAGCTCACCACGAGGGCTGGGGGGTGAGCAGTTCTTC. This gives the protein CASSPRGLGGEQFF.

The chain has TRBV11-2 and TRBJ2-1; TRBD1 aligns across 9 bases. J was trimmed by 5 bases and V by 5 bases; bases with no gene match: 7. This CDR3 is 15 amino acids long. Germline loops: CDR1 SGHAT, CDR2 FQNNGV. CDR3 DNA sequence: TGTGCCAGCAGCACCGGGACAGGGATTGACAATGAGCAGTTCTTC. Protein: CASSTGTGIDNEQFF.

The chain has TRBV6-5 and TRBJ1-2, with 11 bases aligning to TRBD1. The CDR3 spans 16 residues. The germline gives CDR1 MNHEY, CDR2 SVGAGI. V was clipped by 4 bases and J by 4 bases; unmatched bases: 8. CDR3 residues: CASSSPTGTGGYGYTF. The CDR3 DNA reads as TGTGCCAGCAGTTCGCCCACAGGGACAGGGGGCTATGGCTACACCTTC.

This clone was counted once. The rearrangement links TRBV7-8 to TRBJ1-2; D is unresolved. Germline assignment: CDR1 SGHVS and CDR2 FQNEAQ. Trimming removed 4 bases at V and 8 bases at J, with 14 bases between. The CDR3 has 13 residues. The CDR3 nucleotides read TGTGCCAGCAGCTCACAATATATGAGGGGCTACACCTTC. Amino acids: CASSSQYMRGYTF.

The rearrangement links TRBV19 to TRBJ1-5; 7 nucleotides match TRBD1. This CDR3 has 15 amino acids. The germline CDR1 and CDR2 sequences are LNHDA and SQIVND (reference sequence). V shed 4 bases, J shed 1 base, and the junction held 4 bases outside the gene matches. CDR3 in amino acids: CASSTQQGSNQPQHF. CDR3 sequence (DNA): TGTGCCAGTAGTACACAACAGGGGAGCAATCAGCCCCAGCATTTT.

The genes are TRBV4-2 and TRBJ2-3, with 15 nucleotides matching TRBD2. CDR1 and CDR2 from the germline V gene are LGHNA and YNFKEQ. CDR3 length: 18 amino acids. V was pared by 3 bases and J by 2 bases, with 6 bases of the junction left unmatched. The CDR3 region is CASSHAGLAGGDTDTQYF. The CDR3 DNA reads TGTGCCAGCAGCCACGCTGGACTAGCGGGAGGGGACACAGATACGCAGTATTTT.